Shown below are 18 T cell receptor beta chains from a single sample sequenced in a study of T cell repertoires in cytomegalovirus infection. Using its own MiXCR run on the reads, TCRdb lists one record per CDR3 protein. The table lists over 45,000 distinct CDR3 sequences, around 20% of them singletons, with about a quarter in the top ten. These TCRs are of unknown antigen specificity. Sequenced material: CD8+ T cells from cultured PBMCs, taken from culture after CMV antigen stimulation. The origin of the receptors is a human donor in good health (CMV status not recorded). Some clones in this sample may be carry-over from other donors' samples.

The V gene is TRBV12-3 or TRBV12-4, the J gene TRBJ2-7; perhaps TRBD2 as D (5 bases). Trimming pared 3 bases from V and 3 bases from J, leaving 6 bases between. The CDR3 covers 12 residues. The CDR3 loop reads CASSFRGYEQYF. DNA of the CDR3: TGTGCCAGCAGTTTCCGGGGCTACGAGCAGTACTTC.

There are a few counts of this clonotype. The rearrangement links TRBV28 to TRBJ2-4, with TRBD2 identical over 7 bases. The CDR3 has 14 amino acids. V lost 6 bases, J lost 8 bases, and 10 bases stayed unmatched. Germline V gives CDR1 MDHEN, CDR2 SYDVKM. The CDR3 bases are TGTGCCAGCAGAGAAAGCGGGACGGGAGACATTCAGTACTTC. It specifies CASRESGTGDIQYF.

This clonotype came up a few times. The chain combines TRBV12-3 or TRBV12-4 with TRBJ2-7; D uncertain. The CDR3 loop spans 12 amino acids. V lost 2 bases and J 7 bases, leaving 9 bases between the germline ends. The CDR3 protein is CASSLSRTEQYF. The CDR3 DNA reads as TGTGCCAGCAGTTTATCGCGAACTGAGCAGTACTTC.

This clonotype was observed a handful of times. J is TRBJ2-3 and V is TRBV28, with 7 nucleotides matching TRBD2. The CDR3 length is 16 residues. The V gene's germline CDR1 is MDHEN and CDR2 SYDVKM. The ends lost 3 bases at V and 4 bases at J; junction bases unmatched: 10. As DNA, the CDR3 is TGTGCCAGCAGTTTGCGGGGAGGGTCGTGGGCAGATACGCAGTATTTT. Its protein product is CASSLRGGSWADTQYF.

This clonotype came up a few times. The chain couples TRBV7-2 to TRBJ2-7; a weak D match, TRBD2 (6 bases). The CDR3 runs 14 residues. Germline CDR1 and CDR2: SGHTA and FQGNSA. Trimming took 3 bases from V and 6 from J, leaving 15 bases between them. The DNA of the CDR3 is TGTGCCAGCAGCTTCCTGGGGGAGGTGTTCGAGCAGTACTTC. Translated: CASSFLGEVFEQYF.

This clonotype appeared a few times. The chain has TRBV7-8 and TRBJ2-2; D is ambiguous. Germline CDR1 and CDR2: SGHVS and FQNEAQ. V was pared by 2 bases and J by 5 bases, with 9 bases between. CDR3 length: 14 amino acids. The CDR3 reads CASSLNLGTGELFF. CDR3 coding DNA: TGTGCCAGCAGCTTAAACTTAGGAACCGGGGAGCTGTTTTTT.

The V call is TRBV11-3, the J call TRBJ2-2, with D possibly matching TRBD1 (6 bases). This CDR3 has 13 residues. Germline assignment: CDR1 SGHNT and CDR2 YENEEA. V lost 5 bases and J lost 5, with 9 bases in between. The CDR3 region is CASSITGTGELFF. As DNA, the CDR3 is TGTGCCAGCAGCATCACAGGGACCGGGGAGCTGTTTTTT.

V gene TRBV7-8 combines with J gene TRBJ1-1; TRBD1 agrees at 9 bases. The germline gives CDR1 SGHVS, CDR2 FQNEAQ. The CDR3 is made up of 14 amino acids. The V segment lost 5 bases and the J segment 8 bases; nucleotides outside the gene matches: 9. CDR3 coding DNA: TGTGCCAGCAGCGGTCCCGGGACAGGGCTGGAAGCTTTCTTT. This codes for CASSGPGTGLEAFF.

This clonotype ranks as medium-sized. CDR3 nucleotides: TGTGCCAGCAGCCAACTCCTTTCTAGCGGACCTGGGGCCCAGTACTTC. It translates to CASSQLLSSGPGAQYF. The rearrangement links TRBV4-2 to TRBJ2-5; TRBD2 aligns across 7 bases. CDR1 and CDR2 (germline): LGHNA, YNFKEQ. After removal of 2 bases from V and 9 bases from J, the junction contained 15 bases not matched to a gene. The CDR3 is 16 residues long.

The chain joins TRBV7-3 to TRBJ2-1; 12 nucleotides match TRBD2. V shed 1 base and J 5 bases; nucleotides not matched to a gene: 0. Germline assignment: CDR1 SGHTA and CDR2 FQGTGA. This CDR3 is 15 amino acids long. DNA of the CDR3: TGTGCCAGCAGCTTAAGACTAGCGGGGGACAATGAGCAGTTCTTC. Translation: CASSLRLAGDNEQFF.

CDR3 DNA sequence: TGTGCCAGCAGCTCTAGACAGGGGCTCGCCGGGGAGCTGTTTTTT. Protein: CASSSRQGLAGELFF. This chain joins TRBV11-2 and TRBJ2-2; 8 bases are a match to TRBD1. J was trimmed by 6 bases and V by 4 bases; bases with no gene match: 7. The V gene's germline CDR1 is SGHAT and CDR2 FQNNGV. This CDR3 contains 15 residues.

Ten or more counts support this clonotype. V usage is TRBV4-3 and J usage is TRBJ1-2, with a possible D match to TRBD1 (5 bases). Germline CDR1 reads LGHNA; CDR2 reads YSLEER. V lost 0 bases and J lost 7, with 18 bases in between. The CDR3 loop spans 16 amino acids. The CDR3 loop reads CASSQDRGEGYGGYTF. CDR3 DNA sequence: TGCGCCAGCAGCCAAGATCGAGGGGAAGGCTACGGTGGCTACACCTTC.

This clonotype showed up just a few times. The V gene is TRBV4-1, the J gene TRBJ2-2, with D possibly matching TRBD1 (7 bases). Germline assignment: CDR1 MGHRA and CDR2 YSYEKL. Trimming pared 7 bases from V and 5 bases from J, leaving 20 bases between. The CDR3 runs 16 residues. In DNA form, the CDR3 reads TGCGCCAGCAACTGGAGACAGGGAGGACAAACCGGGGAGCTGTTTTTT. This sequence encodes CASNWRQGGQTGELFF.

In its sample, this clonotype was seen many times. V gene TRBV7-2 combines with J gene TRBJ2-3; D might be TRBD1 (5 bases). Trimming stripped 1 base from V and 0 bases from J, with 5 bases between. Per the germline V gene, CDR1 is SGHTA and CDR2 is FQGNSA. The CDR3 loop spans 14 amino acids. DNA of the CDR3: TGTGCCAGCAGCTTAGAGGGGAGCACAGATACGCAGTATTTT. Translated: CASSLEGSTDTQYF. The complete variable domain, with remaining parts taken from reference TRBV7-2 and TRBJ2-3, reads GAGVSQSPSNKVTEKGKDVELRCDPISGHTALYWYRQSLGQGLEFLIYFQGNSAPDKSGLPSDRFSAERTGGSVSTLTIQRTQQEDSAVYLCASSLEGSTDTQYFGPGTRLTVL.

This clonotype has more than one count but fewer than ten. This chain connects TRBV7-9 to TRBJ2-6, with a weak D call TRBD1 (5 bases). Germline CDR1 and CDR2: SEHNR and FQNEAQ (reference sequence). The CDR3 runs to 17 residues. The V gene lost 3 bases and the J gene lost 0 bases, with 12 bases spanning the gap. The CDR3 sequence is CASSFGHLSSGANVLTF. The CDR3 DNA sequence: TGTGCCAGCAGCTTTGGACACCTGAGCTCTGGGGCCAACGTCCTGACTTTC.

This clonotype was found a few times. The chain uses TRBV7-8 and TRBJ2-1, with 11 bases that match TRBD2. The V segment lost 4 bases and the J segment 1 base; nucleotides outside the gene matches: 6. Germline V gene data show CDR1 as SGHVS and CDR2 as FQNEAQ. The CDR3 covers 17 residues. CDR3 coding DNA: TGTGCCAGCAGCTCATTTAGCGGGGGGGGGTCCTACAATGAGCAGTTCTTC. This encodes CASSSFSGGGSYNEQFF.

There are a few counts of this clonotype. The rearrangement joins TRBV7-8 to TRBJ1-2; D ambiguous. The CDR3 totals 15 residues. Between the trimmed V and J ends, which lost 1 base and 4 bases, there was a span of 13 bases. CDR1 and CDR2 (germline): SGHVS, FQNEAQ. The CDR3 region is CASSLGEGRSYGYTF. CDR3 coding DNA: TGTGCCAGCAGCTTAGGGGAGGGTAGGAGCTATGGCTACACCTTC. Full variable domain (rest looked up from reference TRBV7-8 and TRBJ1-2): GAGVSQSPRYKVAKRGQDVALRCDPISGHVSLFWYQQALGQGPEFLTYFQNEAQLDKSGLPSDRFFAERPEGSVSTLKIQRTQQEDSAVYLCASSLGEGRSYGYTFGSGTRLTVV.

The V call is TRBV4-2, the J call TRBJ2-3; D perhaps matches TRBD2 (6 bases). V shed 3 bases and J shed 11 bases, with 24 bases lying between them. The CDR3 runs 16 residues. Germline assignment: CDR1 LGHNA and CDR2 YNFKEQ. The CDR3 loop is CASSHPGEGLLLGQYF. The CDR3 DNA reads TGTGCCAGCAGCCACCCGGGGGAAGGGCTCCTTCTTGGGCAGTATTTT.